These T cell receptor beta chains were read from a single sample in a study of T-cell reconstitution after alpha-beta-depleted transplantation in children. TCRdb called the PCR reads again in MiXCR, with one record for every CDR3 protein. The table lists 600,000 to 700,000 distinct CDR3 sequences, less than 15% of them singletons. Material: PBMCs, obtained before TCRalphabeta/CD19-depleted stem cell transplant. These receptors were taken from a girl aged 2-10 years with congenital amegakaryocytic thrombocytopenia, due to receive a stem cell transplant. Both conserved end residues are part of each CDR3. D genes are given only for firm matches. Where a row states a size, it is once, few, many or the class of an expanded clone; other rows omit it.

v_gene	d_gene	j_gene	abundance	len	CDR3aa	CDR3nt
TRBV10-3	-	TRBJ2-5	few	12	CAISEGGAAQYF	TGTGCCATCAGTGAGGGAGGGGCGGCCCAGTACTTC
TRBV10-3	-	TRBJ2-2	many	15	CAISVGSTNTGELFF	TGTGCCATCAGTGTCGGCAGTACGAACACCGGGGAGCTGTTTTTT
TRBV12-3/TRBV12-4	-	TRBJ2-2	-	14	CASSSWPIGGELFF	TGTGCCAGCAGTTCTTGGCCAATTGGGGGGGAGCTGTTTTTT
TRBV6-5	-	TRBJ1-5	-	16	CASSYSGVDSNQPQHF	TGTGCCAGCAGTTACTCGGGGGTTGATAGCAATCAGCCCCAGCATTTT
TRBV30	-	TRBJ2-5	few	11	CAWSVTETQYF	TGTGCCTGGAGTGTAACGGAGACCCAGTACTTC
TRBV5-1	TRBD1	TRBJ2-7	-	16	CASSLGQGVHSYEQYF	TGCGCCAGCAGCTTAGGACAGGGCGTACACTCGTACGAGCAGTACTTC
TRBV24-1	TRBD2	TRBJ2-3	few	17	CATSETGPLAGSDTQYF	TGTGCCACCAGTGAAACGGGACCACTAGCGGGATCGGATACGCAGTATTTT
TRBV4-1	-	TRBJ2-3	many	15	CASSQETGGTDTQYF	TGCGCCAGCAGCCAAGAGACAGGAGGCACAGATACGCAGTATTTT
TRBV28	TRBD1	TRBJ1-1	many	13	CLVRGLGDTEAFF	TGTTTGGTCAGGGGGCTGGGGGACACTGAAGCTTTCTTT
TRBV20-1	-	TRBJ2-5	-	21	CSARDYGRTAGGLDTQETQYF	TGCAGTGCTAGAGATTATGGACGTACCGCAGGGGGACTCGATACCCAAGAGACCCAGTACTTC
TRBV11-2	-	TRBJ2-1	-	18	CASSLDGGLSSSYNEQFF	TGTGCCAGCAGCTTAGATGGTGGACTCTCTAGCTCCTACAATGAGCAGTTCTTC
TRBV3-1	-	TRBJ2-5	-	16	CASSQDYRDAQETQYF	TGTGCCAGCAGCCAAGACTACCGGGACGCACAAGAGACCCAGTACTTC
TRBV12-3/TRBV12-4	TRBD1	TRBJ1-1	-	15	CASSFGQGLNTEAFF	TGTGCCAGCAGTTTCGGACAGGGCCTTAACACTGAAGCTTTCTTT
TRBV5-6	-	TRBJ2-7	few	14	CASSFEGPNYEQYF	TGTGCCAGCAGCTTCGAGGGGCCAAATTACGAGCAGTACTTC
TRBV20-1	TRBD2	TRBJ2-3	-	15	CSASPPGTITDTQYF	TGCAGTGCCTCCCCCCCCGGGACTATCACAGATACGCAGTATTTT
TRBV12-3/TRBV12-4	-	TRBJ2-5	-	12	CASSLALGFQYF	TGTGCCAGCAGTTTAGCGCTCGGCTTCCAGTACTTC
TRBV5-1	-	TRBJ1-2	many	15	CASSLETVLGYGYTF	TGCGCCAGCAGCTTGGAGACAGTCTTGGGCTATGGCTACACCTTC
TRBV9	-	TRBJ2-5	-	16	CASSSHTAASQETQYF	TGTGCCAGCAGCTCCCACACCGCAGCGTCCCAAGAGACCCAGTACTTC
TRBV9	TRBD2	TRBJ2-1	many	15	CASSRSGGPYNEQFF	TGTGCCAGCAGCCGTTCGGGAGGTCCTTACAATGAGCAGTTCTTC
TRBV5-1	TRBD2	TRBJ2-1	many	14	CASSPGLAGNEQFF	TGCGCCAGCAGCCCAGGACTAGCGGGCAATGAGCAGTTCTTC
TRBV29-1	TRBD1	TRBJ2-1	few	15	CSVEGSGTGYNEQFF	TGCAGCGTTGAAGGGTCCGGGACAGGCTACAATGAGCAGTTCTTC
TRBV3-1	-	TRBJ1-2	-	16	CASSQGNTDSLYGYTF	TGTGCCAGCAGCCAAGGGAATACAGACAGTCTCTATGGCTACACCTTC
TRBV5-1	TRBD1	TRBJ1-4	-	15	CASSWGDRGNEKLFF	TGCGCCAGCAGCTGGGGCGACAGGGGTAATGAAAAACTGTTTTTT
TRBV7-9	-	TRBJ2-7	many	14	CASSLVEEPYEQYF	TGTGCCAGCAGCTTAGTGGAAGAGCCCTACGAGCAGTACTTC
TRBV12-3/TRBV12-4	-	TRBJ2-7	few	16	CASSLAPGWGRDEQYF	TGTGCCAGCAGTTTAGCCCCCGGGTGGGGGCGGGACGAGCAGTACTTC
TRBV6-5	-	TRBJ2-2	-	11	CASSRLGELFF	TGTGCCAGCAGCCGCCTCGGGGAGCTGTTTTTT
TRBV20-1	-	TRBJ2-3	-	17	CSAKRRAAGSSTDTQYF	TGCAGTGCTAAGCGCCGGGCAGCCGGGAGTAGCACAGATACGCAGTATTTT
TRBV5-1	-	TRBJ1-2	few	14	CASSPTAPRDGYTF	TGCGCCAGCAGCCCTACAGCTCCCCGGGATGGCTACACCTTC
TRBV29-1	TRBD1	TRBJ2-1	-	20	CSVEDLEDRGAGASYNEQFF	TGCAGCGTTGAAGATCTCGAAGACAGGGGGGCGGGAGCCTCCTACAATGAGCAGTTCTTC
TRBV29-1	-	TRBJ1-2	many	12	CSALTSNYGYTF	TGCAGCGCCTTGACTTCTAACTATGGCTACACCTTC
TRBV2	TRBD1	TRBJ1-5	-	14	CASTQTGPNQPQHF	TGTGCCAGCACACAGACAGGGCCCAATCAGCCCCAGCATTTT
TRBV24-1	-	TRBJ1-5	many	16	CATSDSGGRMNQPQHF	TGTGCCACCAGTGATTCGGGGGGGCGAATGAATCAGCCCCAGCATTTT
TRBV7-9	-	TRBJ1-2	many	13	CASSLAEGGGYTF	TGTGCCAGCAGCTTAGCTGAGGGAGGTGGCTACACCTTC
TRBV20-1	-	TRBJ2-1	few	14	CSAQGTVLFNEQFF	TGCAGTGCACAAGGGACTGTACTGTTCAATGAGCAGTTCTTC
TRBV20-1	-	TRBJ1-2	many	14	CSAHMAGTGYGYTF	TGCAGTGCCCACATGGCGGGGACGGGCTATGGCTACACCTTC
TRBV5-1	-	TRBJ2-4	many	14	CASSLIGETDIQYF	TGCGCCAGCAGCTTGATCGGGGAGACGGACATTCAGTACTTC
TRBV20-1	-	TRBJ1-2	-	15	CSARDRPSGDYGYTF	TGCAGTGCTAGAGATCGGCCATCGGGGGACTATGGCTACACCTTC
TRBV20-1	TRBD2	TRBJ2-1	many	14	CSARGTRIGNEQFF	TGCAGTGCTAGAGGGACTAGAATAGGCAATGAGCAGTTCTTC
TRBV5-1	TRBD2	TRBJ2-1	many	17	CASSVGLAGGWDNEQFF	TGCGCCAGCAGTGTTGGACTAGCGGGAGGGTGGGACAATGAGCAGTTCTTC
TRBV5-1	TRBD2	TRBJ2-1	many	14	CASSYSGGRDEQFF	TGCGCCAGCAGCTATAGCGGGGGCAGAGATGAGCAGTTCTTC
TRBV20-1	TRBD1	TRBJ1-1	many	15	CSANRPTGMNTEAFF	TGCAGTGCTAATCGGCCGACAGGGATGAACACTGAAGCTTTCTTT
TRBV12-3/TRBV12-4	-	TRBJ1-2	many	13	CASSPAANYGYTF	TGTGCCAGCAGCCCGGCGGCAAACTATGGCTACACCTTC
TRBV12-3/TRBV12-4	-	TRBJ2-3	many	13	CASKRVGPDTQYF	TGTGCCAGCAAGAGAGTCGGGCCAGATACGCAGTATTTT
TRBV15	TRBD2	TRBJ2-5	-	16	CATSRSLAGFQETQYF	TGTGCCACCAGCAGATCCCTAGCGGGTTTCCAAGAGACCCAGTACTTC
TRBV14	-	TRBJ1-1	few	15	CASSQDIVLGTEAFF	TGTGCCAGCAGCCAAGATATCGTGCTGGGAACTGAAGCTTTCTTT
TRBV20-1	-	TRBJ2-1	-	15	CCAHGKGGILNEQFF	TGCTGTGCTCACGGGAAAGGAGGGATTCTTAATGAGCAGTTCTTC
TRBV10-2	-	TRBJ2-2	many	13	CASKATVTGELFF	TGCGCCAGCAAGGCGACAGTCACCGGGGAGCTGTTTTTT
TRBV7-3	-	TRBJ2-5	many	13	CASSLDPQETQYF	TGTGCCAGCAGCTTAGACCCACAAGAGACCCAGTACTTC
TRBV12-3/TRBV12-4	-	TRBJ2-7	many	14	CASTIGDIPYEQYF	TGTGCCAGCACTATTGGGGACATCCCCTACGAGCAGTACTTC
TRBV29-1	-	TRBJ2-2	many	15	CSVEGSEGNTGELFF	TGCAGCGTTGAAGGTTCCGAGGGGAACACCGGGGAGCTGTTTTTT
TRBV6-1	TRBD2	TRBJ2-4	-	17	CASGMTSGRGSKNIQYF	TGTGCCAGCGGAATGACTAGCGGGAGGGGGTCCAAAAACATTCAGTACTTC
TRBV12-3/TRBV12-4	TRBD2	TRBJ2-7	few	15	CASSSSRGRAYEQYF	TGTGCCAGCAGTTCTAGTCGGGGGAGGGCCTACGAGCAGTACTTC
TRBV5-1	-	TRBJ1-1	few	12	CASSLAVGEAFF	TGCGCCAGCAGCTTGGCTGTGGGGGAAGCTTTCTTT
TRBV5-1	-	TRBJ2-3	-	14	CASTEGPSTDTQYF	TGCGCCAGCACCGAGGGACCCAGCACAGATACGCAGTATTTT
TRBV20-1	-	TRBJ2-1	many	12	CSAPGHYNEQFF	TGCAGTGCCCCCGGACACTACAATGAGCAGTTCTTC